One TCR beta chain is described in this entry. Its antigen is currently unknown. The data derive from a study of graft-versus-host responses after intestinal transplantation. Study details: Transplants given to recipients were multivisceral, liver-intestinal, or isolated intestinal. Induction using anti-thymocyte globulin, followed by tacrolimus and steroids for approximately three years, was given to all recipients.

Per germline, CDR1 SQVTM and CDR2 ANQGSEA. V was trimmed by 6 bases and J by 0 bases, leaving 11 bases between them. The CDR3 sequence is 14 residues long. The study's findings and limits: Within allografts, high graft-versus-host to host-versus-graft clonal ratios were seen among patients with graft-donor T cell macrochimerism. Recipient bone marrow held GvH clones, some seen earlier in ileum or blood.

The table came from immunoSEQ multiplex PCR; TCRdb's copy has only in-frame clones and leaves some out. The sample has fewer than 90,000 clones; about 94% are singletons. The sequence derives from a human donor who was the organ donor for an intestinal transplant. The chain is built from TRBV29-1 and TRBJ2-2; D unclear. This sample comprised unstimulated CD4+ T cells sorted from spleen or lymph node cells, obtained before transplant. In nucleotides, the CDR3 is TGCAGCGTGATACAGTTCCCGAACACCGGGGAGCTGTTTTTT. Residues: CSVIQFPNTGELFF.